This T cell receptor beta chain is drawn from a study of Ad26.COV2.S vaccination and SARS-CoV-2 variants. Treatment defined: 19 received Ad26.COV2.S at low or high dose, single or two shots; several received placebo; per-sample allocation not given. Sampling occurred on day 63 after the first vaccine or placebo injection. TCRdb's table, derived via immunoSEQ multiplex PCR, lists solely in-frame clones and lacks some. Of about 480,000 clones in the sample, around 85% were seen once. The CDR3 contains 13 residues. The germline gives CDR1 KGHDR, CDR2 SFDVKD. Trimming left V 3 bases short and J 8 bases short, with 9 bases between.

Sequencing used peripheral blood, obtained in a trial of Ad26.COV2.S vaccine versus placebo. The rearrangement links TRBV24-1 to TRBJ1-4, with D uncertain. The clonotype was recovered from a person between 18 and 60 years old who received the Ad26.COV2.S COVID-19 vaccine or a placebo. In DNA form, the CDR3 reads TGTGCCACCAGTGATGCGAAGAGGGAAAAACTGTTTTTT. Protein: CATSDAKREKLFF.